The clone carrying this T cell receptor (beta chain) was observed many times. Its antigen is undetermined. The entry originates in a study of T-cell memory formation after mild COVID-19. Overall study: In these data, TCR clusters were largely donor specific. Findings of the study overall: Confirmation of SARS-CoV-2 specificity was lacking for second-wave clones peaking day 37.

Germline trimming cut 1 base from V and 4 bases from J; bases unmatched to any gene: 1. The V gene's germline CDR1 is LGHDT and CDR2 YNNKEL (reference sequence). The CDR3 loop spans 14 amino acids. TCRdb re-called the 5' RACE reads through MiXCR, storing one row per CDR3 protein. The sample yields about 30,000 distinct CDR3 sequences, around 12% seen once. This TCR was recovered from an adult woman who had mild COVID-19 (a few samples of this study predate the infection). Cell type and time point are not known. Sequenced material: PBMCs or a T cell subset sorted from them (not recorded which). The chain combines TRBV3-1 with TRBJ1-5; 7 positions agree with TRBD1. The CDR3 protein is CASSQAGQNQPQHF. CDR3 DNA sequence: TGTGCCAGCAGCCAAGCGGGACAGAATCAGCCCCAGCATTTT.